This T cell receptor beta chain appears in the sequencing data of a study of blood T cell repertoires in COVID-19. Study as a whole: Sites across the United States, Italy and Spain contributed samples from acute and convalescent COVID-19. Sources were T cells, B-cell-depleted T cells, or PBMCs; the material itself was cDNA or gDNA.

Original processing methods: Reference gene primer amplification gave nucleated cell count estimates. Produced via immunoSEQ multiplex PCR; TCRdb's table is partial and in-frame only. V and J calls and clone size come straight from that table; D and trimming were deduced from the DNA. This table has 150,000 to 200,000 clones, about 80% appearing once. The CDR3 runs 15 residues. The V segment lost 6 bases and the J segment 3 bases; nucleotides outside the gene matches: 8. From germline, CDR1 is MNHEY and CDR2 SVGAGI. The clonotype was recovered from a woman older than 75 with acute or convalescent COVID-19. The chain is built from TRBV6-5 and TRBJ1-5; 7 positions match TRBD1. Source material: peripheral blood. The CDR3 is CASRKSGQLNQPQHF. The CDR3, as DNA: TGTGCCAGCAGGAAATCGGGACAGCTCAATCAGCCCCAGCATTTT.